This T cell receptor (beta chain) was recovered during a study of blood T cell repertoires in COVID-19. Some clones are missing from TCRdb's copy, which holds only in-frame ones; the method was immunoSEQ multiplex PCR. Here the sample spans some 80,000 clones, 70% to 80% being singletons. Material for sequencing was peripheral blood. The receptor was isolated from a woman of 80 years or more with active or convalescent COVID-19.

The CDR3 nucleotides read TGTGCCAGCAGTTTAAGACTAGCGCCTACTTGGGAGCAGTACTTC. Its protein product is CASSLRLAPTWEQYF. The rearrangement uses TRBV27 and TRBJ2-7, with TRBD2 matching over 8 bases. Germline trimming cut 2 bases from V and 7 bases from J; bases unmatched to any gene: 10. CDR3 size: 15 residues. The germline V gene encodes CDR1 MNHEY and CDR2 SMNVEV (reference sequence).